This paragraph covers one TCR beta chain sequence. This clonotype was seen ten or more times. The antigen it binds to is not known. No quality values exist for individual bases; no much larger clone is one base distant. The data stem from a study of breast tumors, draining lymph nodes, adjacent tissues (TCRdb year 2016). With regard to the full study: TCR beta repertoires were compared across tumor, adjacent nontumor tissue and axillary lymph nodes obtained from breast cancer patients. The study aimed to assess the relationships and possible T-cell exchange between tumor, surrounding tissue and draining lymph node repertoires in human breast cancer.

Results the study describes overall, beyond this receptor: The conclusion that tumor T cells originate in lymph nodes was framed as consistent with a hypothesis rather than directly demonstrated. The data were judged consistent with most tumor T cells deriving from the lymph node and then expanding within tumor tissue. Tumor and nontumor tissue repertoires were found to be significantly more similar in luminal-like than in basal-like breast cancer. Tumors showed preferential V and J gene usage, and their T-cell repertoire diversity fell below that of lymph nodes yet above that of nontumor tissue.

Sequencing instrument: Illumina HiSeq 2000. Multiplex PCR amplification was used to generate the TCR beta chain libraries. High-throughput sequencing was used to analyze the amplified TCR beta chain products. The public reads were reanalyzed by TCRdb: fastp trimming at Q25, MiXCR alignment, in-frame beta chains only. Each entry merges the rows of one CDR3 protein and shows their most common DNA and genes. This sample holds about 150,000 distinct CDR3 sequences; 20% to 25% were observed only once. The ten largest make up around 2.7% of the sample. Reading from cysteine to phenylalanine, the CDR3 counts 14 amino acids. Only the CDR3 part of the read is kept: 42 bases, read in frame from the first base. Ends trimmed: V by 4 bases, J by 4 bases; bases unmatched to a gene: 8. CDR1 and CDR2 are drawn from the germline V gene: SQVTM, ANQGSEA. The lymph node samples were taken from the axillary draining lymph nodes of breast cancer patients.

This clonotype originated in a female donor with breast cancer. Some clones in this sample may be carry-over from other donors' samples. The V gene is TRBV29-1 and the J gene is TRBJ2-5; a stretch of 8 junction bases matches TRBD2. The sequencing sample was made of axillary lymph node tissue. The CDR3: CSVGGGLAGETQYF. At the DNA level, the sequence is TGCAGCGTTGGGGGGGGGCTAGCGGGAGAGACCCAGTACTTC.